Described below is a single T cell receptor (beta chain) sequence and its context. Trimming removed 5 bases from V and 0 bases from J, with 11 bases in between. The germline CDR1 and CDR2 sequences are SGHTA and FQGNSA. This CDR3 is built from 16 residues. The sample originates from a study of blood T cell repertoires in COVID-19. Repertoires were generated with immunoSEQ multiplex PCR, while TCRdb's copy carries only in-frame clones and drops some. The sample consists of a few hundred thousand clones, about 90% of them appearing once. This receptor was taken from a woman aged 45 to 65 who had recovered from COVID-19. The rearrangement links TRBV7-2 to TRBJ2-6; D not certain. The sequenced material came from peripheral blood. This CDR3 reads CASSAQLSSGANVLTF. As DNA, the CDR3 is TGTGCCAGCAGCGCACAGTTGAGCTCTGGGGCCAACGTCCTGACTTTC. Full variable domain (remainder filled in from reference TRBV7-2 and TRBJ2-6): GAGVSQSPSNKVTEKGKDVELRCDPISGHTALYWYRQSLGQGLEFLIYFQGNSAPDKSGLPSDRFSAERTGGSVSTLTIQRTQQEDSAVYLCASSAQLSSGANVLTFGAGSRLTVL.